A single sample is the source of the 8 T cell receptor beta chains below, sequenced in a study of blood T cell repertoires in COVID-19 (dated by TCRdb to about 2020). Receptor libraries were prepared by the immunoSEQ multiplex PCR assay. Sourced from immuneACCESS, this table was stored by TCRdb with only in-frame sequences that have V and J called. A share of the clones is absent; for the studies checked, an unresolved V gene accounts for under half, and the remainder has no known explanation. Recorded for this sample are about 210,000 clones; approximately 90% of them occurred a single time. The ten largest clonotypes hold just over 0.7% of the sample. The specimen sequenced was peripheral blood. Receptors originate from a man aged 35-49 years with acute or convalescent COVID-19.

This sequence joins TRBV6-6 and TRBJ1-3; no clear D. There are 11 residues in the CDR3. Per the germline V gene, CDR1 is MNHNY and CDR2 is SVGAGI (reference sequence). The V end lost 9 bases, the J end lost 8 bases, and 11 bases lay between the germline ends. This CDR3 is CASKTEDTIYF. The CDR3 DNA is TGTGCCAGTAAAACTGAGGACACCATATATTTT.

This chain uses TRBV20-1 with TRBJ2-1; D perhaps matches TRBD2 (6 bases). V was cut by 3 bases and J by 5 bases, with 11 bases left in between. Germline V gene lookup returns CDR1 DFQATT and CDR2 SNEGSKA (reference sequence). The CDR3 is made up of 13 amino acids. The CDR3 DNA is TGCAGTGCTAGTATGACTAGTAACAATGAGCAGTTCTTC. Translation: CSASMTSNNEQFF.

The gene calls are TRBV3-1 (or the pseudogene TRBV3-2) and TRBJ1-1; the match to TRBD1 covers 11 bases. Per the germline V gene, CDR1 is LGHDT and CDR2 is YNNKEL (reference sequence). V lost 3 bases to trimming and J lost 4 bases; unmatched junction nucleotides: 7. CDR3 size: 16 residues. The CDR3 is CASSHSLGQGGTEAFF. CDR3 coding DNA: TGTGCCAGCAGCCACTCCCTGGGACAGGGGGGCACTGAAGCTTTCTTT.

The rearrangement uses TRBV5-1 and TRBJ1-2; 7 nucleotides line up with TRBD1. Trimming at V came to 1 base and at J to 3 bases, leaving 9 bases not matched to a gene. The CDR3 runs to 16 residues. Germline V lookup: CDR1 SGHRS, CDR2 YFSETQ. In nucleotides, the CDR3 is TGCGCCAGCAGCTTGAATCAGGGGACAGCTTACTATGGCTACACCTTC. Its translation: CASSLNQGTAYYGYTF.

The V and J genes are TRBV5-4 and TRBJ2-7; 9 bases agree with TRBD1. The CDR3 is made up of 15 amino acids. CDR1 and CDR2 from the germline V gene are SGHNT and YYREEE (reference sequence). V lost 4 bases to trimming and J lost 2 bases; unmatched junction nucleotides: 7. Here the CDR3 reads CASSPTGTGTYEQYF. CDR3 coding DNA: TGTGCCAGCAGCCCTACCGGGACAGGGACCTACGAGCAGTACTTC. Variable domain in full (rest from reference TRBV5-4 and TRBJ2-7): ETGVTQSPTHLIKTRGQQVTLRCSSQSGHNTVSWYQQALGQGPQFIFQYYREEENGRGNFPPRFSGLQFPNYSSELNVNALELDDSALYLCASSPTGTGTYEQYFGPGTRLTVT.

V usage is TRBV18 and J usage is TRBJ2-3; 7 bases match TRBD1. This CDR3 is built from 14 residues. CDR1 is KGHSH and CDR2 is LQKENI in the germline V gene. After removal of 3 bases from V and 3 bases from J, the junction contained 3 bases not matched to a gene. The CDR3 DNA reads as TGTGCCAGCTCACCGGACAGGAATACAGATACGCAGTATTTT. Protein product: CASSPDRNTDTQYF.

Only one count was recorded for this clone. The CDR3 protein is CASSLASSRGGGYTF. The DNA of the CDR3 is TGTGCCAGCAGCTTGGCCTCCTCCCGGGGGGGTGGCTACACCTTC. The chain carries TRBV5-4 and TRBJ1-2; weak D call: TRBD1 (5 bases). With 0 bases removed from V and 7 bases from J, the gap between germline ends came to 16 bases. The germline gives CDR1 SGHNT, CDR2 YYREEE (reference sequence). This CDR3 region has 15 residues.

This chain links TRBV28 with TRBJ1-4, with D tentatively TRBD1 (6 bases). CDR3 length: 14 residues. The V gene lost 6 bases and the J gene lost 8 bases, with 16 bases spanning the gap. CDR1 and CDR2 (germline): MDHEN, SYDVKM. The CDR3 DNA reads TGTGCCAGCAGGGAGTCAGGGGCAAGGGAAAAACTGTTTTTT. It encodes CASRESGAREKLFF.